The 16 T cell receptor beta chains below all came from one sample that was sequenced in a study of T-cell memory formation after mild COVID-19. TCRdb analysed the 5' RACE reads with MiXCR anew, one entry per CDR3 protein. The sample comprises 400,000 to 500,000 distinct CDR3 sequences, about 20% of which are singletons, and about 8.1% rests with the top ten. Sequencing input: PBMCs or a T cell subset sorted from them (not recorded which). These receptors all come from an adult woman who had mild COVID-19 (a few samples of this study predate the infection). Cell type and time point are not known.

There are a few counts of this clonotype. The chain joins TRBV25-1 to TRBJ1-4; TRBD1 agrees at 9 bases. This CDR3 is built from 13 residues. Trimming took 5 bases from V and 6 from J; bases not matched to a gene: 1. Germline V lookup: CDR1 MGHDK, CDR2 SYGVNS. DNA of the CDR3: TGTGCCAGCAGTAACAGGGGGCATGAAAAACTGTTTTTT. Translating gives CASSNRGHEKLFF.

This clonotype was detected only a few times. J is TRBJ2-3 and V is TRBV9; D unclear. V lost 3 bases and J 0 bases, leaving 8 bases between the germline ends. Germline CDR1 reads SGDLS; CDR2 reads YYNGEE. The CDR3 sequence is 14 residues long. DNA of the CDR3: TGTGCCAGCAGCGCCCTAACAAGCACAGATACGCAGTATTTT. Amino acids: CASSALTSTDTQYF. Full variable domain (outside the CDR3, taken from reference TRBV9 and TRBJ2-3): DSGVTQTPKHLITATGQRVTLRCSPRSGDLSVYWYQQSLDQGLQFLIQYYNGEERAKGNILERFSAQQFPDLHSELNLSSLELGDSALYFCASSALTSTDTQYFGPGTRLTVL.

The chain recombines TRBV2 with TRBJ1-6; no clear D. Trimming shortened V by 2 bases and J by 7 bases, and 9 bases separated the two germline ends. Germline V gives CDR1 SNHLY, CDR2 FYNNEI. The CDR3 length is 14 residues. The chain's CDR3 is CASSELRMNSPLHF. In DNA, the CDR3 is TGTGCCAGCAGTGAATTAAGGATGAATTCACCCCTCCACTTT.

This clonotype was detected ten times or more. The chain employs TRBV7-9 and TRBJ2-1; TRBD2 matches at 9 bases. This CDR3 is 16 amino acids long. The V and J ends lost 6 bases and 0 bases, in that order; junction bases with no gene match: 6. CDR1 and CDR2 from the germline V gene are SEHNR and FQNEAQ (reference sequence). CDR3 coding DNA: TGTGCCAGCAGACCTCTAGCGGGGAGCTCCTACAATGAGCAGTTCTTC. This sequence encodes CASRPLAGSSYNEQFF.

The gene calls are TRBV5-1 and TRBJ2-7; D gene unclear. The germline gives CDR1 SGHRS, CDR2 YFSETQ. CDR3 size: 14 residues. V was shortened by 0 bases and J by 3 bases, with 10 bases between the two germline ends. The CDR3 DNA reads TGCGCCAGCAGCTTGGACCCGGACGGCTACGAGCAGTACTTC. Protein: CASSLDPDGYEQYF.

The chain uses TRBV12-3 or TRBV12-4 and TRBJ2-3, with 8 positions matching TRBD2. CDR3 length: 14 amino acids. V trimming: 6 bases; J trimming: 4 bases; junction bases outside the gene matches: 6. The CDR3 reads CASSRGGGADTQYF. The CDR3 region has the DNA TGTGCCAGCAGCCGGGGGGGAGGAGCAGATACGCAGTATTTT.

This clonotype showed up just a few times. The chain has TRBV7-6 and TRBJ2-7; 8 bases fit TRBD1. With V trimmed by 4 bases and J by 2 bases, 7 bases remained unmatched. The germline V gene has CDR1 SGHVS and CDR2 FNYEAQ. The CDR3 is 15 residues long. CDR3 in amino acids: CASSSSHRGTYEQYF. DNA of the CDR3: TGTGCCAGCAGCTCCAGCCACAGGGGGACCTACGAGCAGTACTTC.

This clonotype has only a few counts. This chain links TRBV7-2 with TRBJ1-1; 7 nucleotides align to TRBD1. Germline V gene sequence: CDR1 SGHTA, CDR2 FQGNSA. The CDR3 is 14 amino acids. V trimming: 0 bases; J trimming: 6 bases; junction bases outside the gene matches: 4. The DNA of the CDR3 is TGTGCCAGCAGCTTAGCAGGGGGCGCAGCTGAAGCTTTCTTT. Its protein product is CASSLAGGAAEAFF.

The chain links TRBV4-1 to TRBJ1-4; no clear D gene. The V gene lost 2 bases and the J gene lost 5 bases, with 9 bases spanning the gap. This CDR3 has 14 amino acids. Germline loops: CDR1 MGHRA, CDR2 YSYEKL. The CDR3 DNA is TGCGCCAGCAGCCAAAGGTTCCCCAATGAAAAACTGTTTTTT. Amino acids: CASSQRFPNEKLFF.

This clonotype was counted only a few times. The rearrangement joins TRBV11-2 to TRBJ2-2; TRBD2 is a possible D gene (5 bases). With 3 bases removed from V and 4 bases from J, the gap between germline ends came to 9 bases. The CDR3 consists of 14 residues. Per the germline V gene, CDR1 is SGHAT and CDR2 is FQNNGV. The CDR3 is CASSFSEGTGELFF. For the CDR3, the DNA is TGTGCCAGCAGCTTTAGCGAGGGCACCGGGGAGCTGTTTTTT.

This clonotype was counted a few times. The rearrangement links TRBV5-1 to TRBJ1-6, with a tentative D call TRBD1 (5 bases). Germline CDR1 is SGHRS and CDR2 is YFSETQ. V shed 6 bases and J shed 6 bases, with 7 bases lying between them. CDR3 length: 12 amino acids. Written as DNA, the CDR3 is TGCGCCAGCACCGACAGTAATTCACCCCTCCACTTT. Its protein is CASTDSNSPLHF.

The V gene is TRBV11-1, the J gene TRBJ2-3; 9 nucleotides agree with TRBD1. This CDR3 has 15 residues. Germline V gene sequence: CDR1 SGHAT, CDR2 FQDESV (reference sequence). V dropped 5 bases and J dropped 5; count of bases not matched to a gene: 8. The CDR3 bases are TGTGCCAGCAGCCCGCGGACAGGGGAGGGAGATACGCAGTATTTT. Residues: CASSPRTGEGDTQYF.

The J gene is TRBJ2-1, the V gene TRBV12-3 or TRBV12-4; the D is unclear. Trimming took off 3 bases at V and 4 bases at J, with 10 bases between the two ends. The CDR3 length is 14 residues. DNA of the CDR3: TGTGCCAGCAGTTTCGGTGGATGGTACAATGAGCAGTTCTTC. Protein sequence: CASSFGGWYNEQFF.

Only a few counts were recorded for this clonotype. The chain links TRBV24-1 to TRBJ2-3; D unresolved. This CDR3 contains 13 residues. Trimming cost V 2 bases and J 8 bases, with 10 bases left between them. Germline V gene sequence: CDR1 KGHDR, CDR2 SFDVKD. CDR3 DNA sequence: TGTGCCACCAGTGATTCCTCCGAGGCTACGCAGTATTTT. This translates into CATSDSSEATQYF.

This clonotype was picked up many times. This chain connects TRBV7-9 to TRBJ2-5; D gene uncertain. Trimming shortened V by 9 bases and J by 5 bases, and 13 bases separated the two germline ends. The CDR3 has 12 amino acids. The V gene's germline CDR1 is SEHNR and CDR2 FQNEAQ (reference sequence). CDR3 residues: CASTDFGETQYF. CDR3 bases: TGTGCCAGTACAGACTTTGGGGAGACCCAGTACTTC.

This clonotype was counted between two and nine times. V is TRBV7-9 and J is TRBJ2-5; possibly TRBD1 for D (6 bases). V lost 5 bases and J lost 2, with 15 bases in between. The CDR3 totals 15 residues. Germline CDR1 SEHNR, CDR2 FQNEAQ (reference sequence). This CDR3 is CASSRNRVGQETQYF. CDR3 nucleotide sequence: TGTGCCAGCAGCCGGAACAGGGTCGGGCAAGAGACCCAGTACTTC.